The 28 T cell receptor beta chains below all came from one sample that was sequenced in a study of technical replicates of blood from a few donors. Profiled with immunoSEQ multiplex PCR; TCRdb holds only in-frame clones, not every one. The table has over 85,000 clones, about 95% seen once. The sequencing input was T cells isolated from PBMCs. These receptors all stem from a human donor in good health.

The genes are TRBV27 and TRBJ2-1; 7 positions agree with TRBD2. V trimming: 5 bases; J trimming: 2 bases; junction bases outside the gene matches: 6. CDR1 and CDR2 from the germline V gene are MNHEY and SMNVEV (reference sequence). The CDR3 is made up of 15 amino acids. The CDR3 DNA is TGTGCCAGCAGTCCTACTAGCGCAACCTACAATGAGCAGTTCTTC. This encodes CASSPTSATYNEQFF.

CDR3 residues: CASSLEAGGNTIYF. CDR3 coding DNA: TGCGCCAGCAGCTTGGAAGCAGGGGGAAACACCATATATTTT. The chain uses TRBV5-1 and TRBJ1-3; tentatively, D is TRBD1 (5 bases). Germline lookup yields CDR1 SGHRS and CDR2 YFSETQ. V lost 0 bases, J lost 4 bases, and 8 bases lay in between. The CDR3 runs to 14 residues.

This clone was seen just once. V usage is TRBV28 and J usage is TRBJ1-1; 9 bases line up with TRBD1. CDR1 and CDR2 (germline): MDHEN, SYDVKM. V lost 7 bases to trimming and J lost 7 bases; unmatched junction nucleotides: 10. This CDR3 spans 14 amino acids. The CDR3 here is CASKLQGALGEAFF. CDR3 in DNA: TGTGCCAGCAAACTACAGGGGGCGCTTGGTGAAGCTTTCTTT.

The chain links TRBV9 to TRBJ2-2; TRBD2 matches 10 bases. CDR1 is SGDLS, CDR2 YYNGEE, per germline. CDR3 size: 17 residues. V lost 6 bases, J lost 1 base, and 9 bases stayed unmatched. The CDR3 is CASNPSGGGVNTGELFF. For the CDR3, the DNA is TGTGCCAGCAATCCTAGCGGGGGAGGCGTGAACACCGGGGAGCTGTTTTTT.

The DNA for the CDR3 is TGTGCCAGCAGTGGGGACTTACGCACTGAAGCTTTCTTT. Translation: CASSGDLRTEAFF. This chain links TRBV25-1 with TRBJ1-1; D is perhaps TRBD1 (5 bases). Trimming removed 4 bases from V and 4 bases from J, with 10 bases in between. The CDR3 is 13 residues long. CDR1 is MGHDK and CDR2 is SYGVNS in the germline V gene.

The J gene is TRBJ2-1, the V gene TRBV27, with 7 bases aligning to TRBD2. The junction had 7 bases not matched to a gene; V was cut back by 6 bases and J by 2 bases. In germline, CDR1 is MNHEY, CDR2 SMNVEV (reference sequence). The length of the CDR3 is 15 residues. The CDR3 reads CASRQTSVPYNEQFF. CDR3 coding DNA: TGTGCCAGCAGGCAAACTAGCGTGCCCTACAATGAGCAGTTCTTC.

The gene calls are TRBV4-1 and TRBJ2-2; TRBD1 aligns across 7 bases. Germline assignment: CDR1 MGHRA and CDR2 YSYEKL. The CDR3 length is 17 residues. V lost 3 bases to trimming and J lost 5 bases; unmatched junction nucleotides: 12. The CDR3 spells CASSHRPDRAITGELFF. CDR3 nucleotides: TGCGCCAGCAGCCACCGTCCCGACAGGGCAATTACCGGGGAGCTGTTTTTT.

This clone was seen only once. The chain links TRBV29-1 to TRBJ1-1; D not certain. V was clipped by 1 base and J by 3 bases, with 12 bases between them. This CDR3 region has 14 residues. Germline V gene data show CDR1 as SQVTM and CDR2 as ANQGSEA. CDR3 sequence (DNA): TGCAGCGTTGAAGTGAGGGTATCGGACACTGAAGCTTTCTTT. Its protein product is CSVEVRVSDTEAFF.

V usage is TRBV2 and J usage is TRBJ1-2; weak D call: TRBD1 (6 bases). Germline loops: CDR1 SNHLY, CDR2 FYNNEI. V lost 2 bases, J lost 6 bases, and 13 bases lay in between. There are 14 residues in the CDR3. CDR3 DNA sequence: TGTGCCAGCAGTGAACCAGGGGCCACGAATGGCTACACCTTC. Translation gives CASSEPGATNGYTF.

The V gene is TRBV6-5, the J gene TRBJ2-5, with D perhaps TRBD1 (6 bases). The CDR3 is 12 amino acids. Trimming removed 7 bases at V and 5 bases at J, with 11 bases between. Germline CDR1 is MNHEY and CDR2 is SVGAGI. CDR3 sequence (DNA): TGTGCCAGCAAGTCGACAGGCGAGACCCAGTACTTC. Translating it yields CASKSTGETQYF.

This chain connects TRBV7-9 to TRBJ2-7, with 8 bases aligning to TRBD1. This CDR3 is 13 amino acids long. The V gene's germline CDR1 is SEHNR and CDR2 FQNEAQ (reference sequence). The J segment lost 1 base and the V segment lost 5 bases, leaving 1 base of the junction unmatched. Written as DNA, the CDR3 is TGTGCCAGCAGCAGACAGGGGTCCTACGAGCAGTACTTC. Protein: CASSRQGSYEQYF.

CDR3 residues: CASNEEMEPQHF. The CDR3 DNA reads as TGTGCCAGCAACGAGGAGATGGAGCCCCAGCATTTT. This rearrangement joins TRBV2 to TRBJ1-5, with unresolved D. Trimming removed 7 bases from V and 8 bases from J, with 12 bases in between. Germline V CDR1 and CDR2: SNHLY, FYNNEI. This CDR3 is 12 amino acids long.

This clone has only one observation. The V and J genes are TRBV5-1 and TRBJ2-1; D remains ambiguous. The CDR3 has 14 amino acids. Trimming shortened V by 3 bases and J by 8 bases, and 15 bases separated the two germline ends. Germline values: CDR1 SGHRS, CDR2 YFSETQ. CDR3 coding DNA: TGCGCCAGCAGCTCCGGCGGTCTTGGCGATGAGCAGTTCTTC. Its protein is CASSSGGLGDEQFF.

The chain recombines TRBV7-2 with TRBJ2-2; 7 bases are shared with TRBD2. Germline loops: CDR1 SGHTA, CDR2 FQGNSA. This CDR3 region has 13 residues. After removal of 8 bases from V and 7 bases from J, the junction contained 7 bases not matched to a gene. CDR3: CASRRGSNGELFF. CDR3 coding DNA: TGTGCCAGCCGGCGGGGGAGTAACGGGGAGCTGTTTTTT.

This chain connects TRBV6-5 to TRBJ2-7; 8 bases match TRBD2. In germline, CDR1 is MNHEY, CDR2 SVGAGI. V dropped 5 bases and J dropped 3; count of bases not matched to a gene: 9. CDR3 length: 15 residues. The CDR3 sequence: CASSASSGPRYEQYF. CDR3 DNA sequence: TGTGCCAGCAGTGCCTCTAGCGGGCCTCGCTACGAGCAGTACTTC.

Comment on this clone: This specimen includes other DNA sequences encoding the same CDR3. This chain links TRBV7-6 with TRBJ2-7; perhaps TRBD2 as D (5 bases). Trimming took off 5 bases at V and 3 bases at J, with 11 bases between the two ends. The CDR3 length is 13 residues. Germline V gene data show CDR1 as SGHVS and CDR2 as FNYEAQ. The CDR3 is CASSLSGGYEQYF. Here the CDR3 DNA reads TGTGCCAGCAGCCTAAGCGGTGGCTACGAGCAGTACTTC.

This chain joins TRBV7-8 and TRBJ1-5; D gene uncertain. The CDR3 has 14 amino acids. Germline CDR1 reads SGHVS; CDR2 reads FQNEAQ. Trimming left V 1 base short and J 9 bases short, with 13 bases between. CDR3 nucleotides: TGTGCCAGCAGCTTAGGACATATCTATACGCCCCAGCATTTT. Its translation is CASSLGHIYTPQHF. Combining the CDR3 with reference TRBV7-8 and TRBJ1-5 gives the whole variable domain GAGVSQSPRYKVAKRGQDVALRCDPISGHVSLFWYQQALGQGPEFLTYFQNEAQLDKSGLPSDRFFAERPEGSVSTLKIQRTQQEDSAVYLCASSLGHIYTPQHFGDGTRLSIL.

V is TRBV29-1 and J is TRBJ2-1; the match to TRBD1 covers 10 bases. The CDR3 has 13 amino acids. Trimming took 4 bases from V and 7 from J; bases not matched to a gene: 4. Per germline, CDR1 SQVTM and CDR2 ANQGSEA. The CDR3 DNA reads as TGCAGCGTTGGGACAGGGGGTAGGAATGAGCAGTTCTTC. Amino acids: CSVGTGGRNEQFF.

The chain has TRBV2 and TRBJ2-7; the D gene is possibly TRBD1 (6 bases). This CDR3 contains 14 residues. V lost 9 bases, J lost 1 base, and 16 bases lay in between. Per the germline V gene, CDR1 is SNHLY and CDR2 is FYNNEI. This chain's CDR3 is CARGMGHYSYEQYF. The DNA for the CDR3 is TGTGCCAGGGGAATGGGACATTATTCCTACGAGCAGTACTTC.

The V and J genes are TRBV2 and TRBJ1-4; TRBD1 matches at 7 bases. CDR1 and CDR2 from the germline V gene are SNHLY and FYNNEI. The CDR3 contains 16 residues. Trimming took 8 bases from V and 0 from J; bases not matched to a gene: 9. The CDR3 nucleotides read TGTGCCAGCGAGTCAGGGGGTTCCGCAACTAATGAAAAACTGTTTTTT. Residues: CASESGGSATNEKLFF.

The chain couples TRBV5-1 to TRBJ1-4; no firm D call. The CDR3 runs to 13 residues. Germline V gene data show CDR1 as SGHRS and CDR2 as YFSETQ. The V and J ends lost 1 base and 3 bases respectively, with 4 bases between them. CDR3: CASSLLSNEKLFF. The CDR3 DNA is TGCGCCAGCAGCTTGCTGTCTAATGAAAAACTGTTTTTT.

This sequence joins TRBV6-6 and TRBJ2-7, with D perhaps matching TRBD1 (5 bases). Trimming left V 3 bases short and J 0 bases short, with 12 bases between. The CDR3 extends over 15 amino acids. Germline V gene sequence: CDR1 MNHNY, CDR2 SVGAGI (reference sequence). The DNA for the CDR3 is TGTGCCAGCAGTTATTCTGGGGCGCCCTCCTACGAGCAGTACTTC. This translates into CASSYSGAPSYEQYF.

The chain uses TRBV6-5 and TRBJ1-5; TRBD1 is a possible D gene (6 bases). From germline, CDR1 is MNHEY and CDR2 SVGAGI. This CDR3 region has 13 residues. Trimming took 5 bases from V and 4 from J, leaving 9 bases between them. The CDR3: CASSRTVNQPQHF. The CDR3 DNA follows: TGTGCCAGCAGTAGGACAGTTAATCAGCCCCAGCATTTT.

The CDR3 reads CASSWGGGQETQYF. The CDR3 nucleotides are TGTGCCAGCAGTTGGGGGGGCGGTCAAGAGACCCAGTACTTC. This chain links TRBV27 with TRBJ2-5; D possibly corresponds to TRBD2 (7 bases). The CDR3 loop spans 14 amino acids. V was trimmed by 4 bases and J by 2 bases, leaving 11 bases between them. Germline values: CDR1 MNHEY, CDR2 SMNVEV (reference sequence).

This clone was detected once. The rearrangement links TRBV19 to TRBJ1-2; no clear D gene. The CDR3 has 14 amino acids. Germline CDR1 LNHDA, CDR2 SQIVND (reference sequence). Trimming left V 7 bases short and J 8 bases short, with 20 bases between. CDR3 loop: CASNGITKALGYTF. DNA for the CDR3: TGTGCCAGTAACGGGATAACAAAAGCTCTCGGCTACACCTTC.

The chain is built from TRBV27 and TRBJ2-7, with D possibly being TRBD1 (6 bases). This CDR3 is built from 14 residues. Per germline, CDR1 MNHEY and CDR2 SMNVEV (reference sequence). V was pared by 6 bases and J by 3 bases, with 15 bases between. As DNA, the CDR3 is TGTGCCAGCAGACCGGGACATCGAATCTACGAGCAGTACTTC. It specifies CASRPGHRIYEQYF.

The chain couples TRBV19 to TRBJ1-2, with 7 bases identical to TRBD1. The CDR3 sequence is 15 residues long. Germline V gene sequence: CDR1 LNHDA, CDR2 SQIVND (reference sequence). V dropped 9 bases and J dropped 4; count of bases not matched to a gene: 14. The CDR3 sequence is CASNLGTADIYGYTF. DNA of the CDR3: TGTGCCAGCAACCTCGGGACAGCTGACATCTATGGCTACACCTTC. The full variable domain, rest sourced from reference TRBV19 and TRBJ1-2, is DGGITQSPKYLFRKEGQNVTLSCEQNLNHDAMYWYRQDPGQGLRLIYYSQIVNDFQKGDIAEGYSVSREKKESFPLTVTSAQKNPTAFYLCASNLGTADIYGYTFGSGTRLTVV.

The V and J genes are TRBV6-5 and TRBJ1-3; no clear D. Germline loops: CDR1 MNHEY, CDR2 SVGAGI. The V and J ends lost 6 bases and 0 bases respectively, with 6 bases between them. This CDR3 has 13 amino acids. CDR3 nucleotides: TGTGCCAGCAGCTTCTACTCTGGAAACACCATATATTTT. This translates into CASSFYSGNTIYF.